Here is one T cell receptor beta chain with its context. The entry originates in a study of control samples from healthy donors and cancer patients. The CDR3 is 16 amino acids. Unmatched junction bases numbered 12, after V lost 5 bases and J lost 7 bases. Germline lookup yields CDR1 MDHEN and CDR2 SYDVKM. Method: immunoSEQ multiplex PCR; TCRdb's copy keeps in-frame clones and lacks some. The table lists roughly 170,000 clones, 85% to 95% of them singletons, with about 1.4% in the top ten. This sequence was found in a woman aged 18-29 years in good health. Material for sequencing was blood. V gene TRBV28 combines with J gene TRBJ1-4, with 8 nucleotides matching TRBD1. CDR3 in amino acids: CASSPQIQGAGEKLFF. In DNA, the CDR3 is TGTGCCAGCAGTCCGCAAATTCAGGGGGCGGGTGAAAAACTGTTTTTT.